A single sample gave rise to the 6 T cell receptor beta chains below, sequenced in a study of immune characterization of retroperitoneal liposarcoma. MiXCR was run by TCRdb on the PCR reads, yielding one entry per CDR3 protein. This table holds 8,000 to 11,000 distinct CDR3 sequences, about a quarter found once. The sequenced material came from tumor tissue. The receptors stem from a female donor with retroperitoneal liposarcoma.

V and J are TRBV7-6 and TRBJ2-1, with a weak D call TRBD2 (6 bases). Trimming removed 5 bases from V and 0 bases from J, with 17 bases in between. The CDR3 totals 17 residues. Looked up from germline, CDR1 is SGHVS and CDR2 is FNYEAQ. The CDR3 loop is CASSENRDSHSYNEQFF. DNA for the CDR3: TGTGCCAGCAGCGAAAACCGGGACTCTCACTCCTACAATGAGCAGTTCTTC.

This clonotype was counted only a few times. The genes are TRBV11-3 and TRBJ2-5, with 15 bases lining up with TRBD2. CDR3 length equals 16 residues. After removal of 5 bases from V and 11 bases from J, the junction contained 12 bases not matched to a gene. Germline V CDR1 and CDR2: SGHNT, YENEEA. CDR3 sequence: CASSPFGLAGGNEQYF. The CDR3 coding sequence is TGTGCCAGCAGCCCATTCGGACTAGCGGGAGGGAATGAGCAGTACTTC.

This clonotype was counted at least ten times. This chain links TRBV6-1 with TRBJ2-1; D not certain. Germline values: CDR1 MNHNS, CDR2 SASEGT. Trimming removed 5 bases at V and 5 bases at J, with 4 bases between. This CDR3 contains 11 residues. The CDR3: CASSFNNEQFF. CDR3 DNA sequence: TGTGCCAGCAGTTTCAACAATGAGCAGTTCTTC.

This rearrangement joins TRBV7-2 to TRBJ2-5; maybe TRBD1 (6 bases). TRBJ2-7 explains the end of the DNA better; the J call may be wrong. The CDR3 consists of 13 residues. Germline V gene sequence: CDR1 SGHTA, CDR2 FQGNSA. The CDR3 protein is CASSLLGQLEQYF. The CDR3 DNA reads TGTGCCAGCAGCTTACTAGGACAGCTCGAGCAGTACTTC.

The chain recombines TRBV12-3 or TRBV12-4 with TRBJ2-1, with 8 bases that match TRBD1. Trimming cost V 2 bases and J 10 bases; bases outside gene matches: 10. The CDR3 sequence is 15 residues long. The DNA for the CDR3 is TGTGCCAGCAGTTTAAGCCAGGGGGCGCGAGACGAGCAGTTCTTC. This codes for CASSLSQGARDEQFF.

This clonotype was found a few times. CDR3 residues: CASSSGTSVDTQYF. CDR3 DNA: TGTGCCAGCAGCTCAGGGACTAGCGTGGATACGCAGTATTTT. This chain uses TRBV7-3 with TRBJ2-3, with 10 bases matching TRBD2. Germline V gene lookup returns CDR1 SGHTA and CDR2 FQGTGA. The V gene end was trimmed by 4 bases and the J gene end by 6 bases; junction bases not matched to a gene: 4. The CDR3 totals 14 residues.